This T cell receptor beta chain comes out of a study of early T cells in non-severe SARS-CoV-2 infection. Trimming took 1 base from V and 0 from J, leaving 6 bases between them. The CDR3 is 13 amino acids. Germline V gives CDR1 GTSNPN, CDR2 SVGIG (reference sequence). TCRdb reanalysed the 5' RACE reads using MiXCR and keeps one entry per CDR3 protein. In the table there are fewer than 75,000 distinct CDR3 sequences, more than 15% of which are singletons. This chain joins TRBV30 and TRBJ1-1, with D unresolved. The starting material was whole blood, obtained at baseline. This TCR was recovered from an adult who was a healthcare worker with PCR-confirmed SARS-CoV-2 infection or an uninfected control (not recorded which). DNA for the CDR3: TGTGCCTGGAGTGAAGCGATGAACACTGAAGCTTTCTTT. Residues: CAWSEAMNTEAFF.